The 5 T cell receptor beta chains below all came from one sample that was sequenced in a study of Graves' ophthalmopathy and Graves' hyperthyroidism (dated by TCRdb to about 2018). The sequencer listed for this sample is Illumina HiSeq 2000. For repertoire sequencing, TCR beta CDR3 regions were amplified from RNA transcripts. HTBI primers and the Qiagen OneStep RT-PCR kit were used in a first-round RT-PCR, which was followed by a second-round multiplex PCR, size selection and purification. TCRdb reprocessing: public reads trimmed at Q25 with fastp, clones called with MiXCR, in-frame beta chains kept. Duplicate CDR3 protein sequences are folded into a single record with the most common DNA and genes. For this sample there are about 340,000 distinct CDR3 sequences; roughly 15% appear just once. 9% to 15% of the sample goes to the ten largest clones. Sequenced material: peripheral blood. These receptors all stem from an adult man with Graves' ophthalmopathy.

In its sample, this clonotype was seen many times. The V call is TRBV11-2, the J call TRBJ2-6; D perhaps matches TRBD2 (6 bases). The V and J ends lost 4 bases and 0 bases respectively, with 13 bases between them. Germline loops: CDR1 SGHAT, CDR2 FQNNGV. CDR3 length: 17 residues. For the CDR3, the DNA is TGTGCCAGCAGCTCAACCCGGACTAACTCTGGGGCCAACGTCCTGACTTTC. Protein: CASSSTRTNSGANVLTF.

This chain joins TRBV18 and TRBJ1-2, with 8 bases lining up with TRBD1. Germline V gene lookup returns CDR1 KGHSH and CDR2 LQKENI. This CDR3 has 12 residues. V shed 6 bases and J 7 bases; nucleotides not matched to a gene: 4. Here the CDR3 reads CASSGQGFGYTF. The CDR3 DNA sequence: TGTGCCAGCTCCGGACAGGGTTTTGGCTACACCTTC.

This clonotype was observed at least ten times. J is TRBJ2-7 and V is TRBV20-1; tentatively, D is TRBD2 (6 bases). The V end lost 0 bases, the J end lost 5 bases, and 17 bases lay between the germline ends. This CDR3 contains 15 residues. Germline V gives CDR1 DFQATT, CDR2 SNEGSKA (reference sequence). The CDR3 sequence: CSARDEAGFIHEQYF. The CDR3 nucleotides are TGCAGTGCTAGAGATGAGGCGGGGTTCATCCACGAGCAGTACTTC.

This clonotype was counted many times. This chain joins TRBV7-3 and TRBJ2-7; 10 positions agree with TRBD1. The V gene end was trimmed by 5 bases and the J gene end by 5 bases; junction bases not matched to a gene: 12. The CDR3 extends over 16 amino acids. Germline CDR1 SGHTA, CDR2 FQGTGA. CDR3 coding DNA: TGTGCCAGCAGCACTCATTCCGGGACAGGGGCCCACGAGCAGTACTTC. Protein product: CASSTHSGTGAHEQYF.

This clonotype was recorded at least ten times. The chain has TRBV6-2 or TRBV6-3 and TRBJ2-3, with D hard to call. The CDR3 covers 13 residues. Looked up from germline, CDR1 is MNHEY and CDR2 is SVGEGT. Trimming took 10 bases from V and 2 from J, leaving 13 bases between them. The CDR3 loop reads CAIQLGITDTQYF. DNA of the CDR3: TGTGCCATCCAGCTAGGAATCACAGATACGCAGTATTTT.